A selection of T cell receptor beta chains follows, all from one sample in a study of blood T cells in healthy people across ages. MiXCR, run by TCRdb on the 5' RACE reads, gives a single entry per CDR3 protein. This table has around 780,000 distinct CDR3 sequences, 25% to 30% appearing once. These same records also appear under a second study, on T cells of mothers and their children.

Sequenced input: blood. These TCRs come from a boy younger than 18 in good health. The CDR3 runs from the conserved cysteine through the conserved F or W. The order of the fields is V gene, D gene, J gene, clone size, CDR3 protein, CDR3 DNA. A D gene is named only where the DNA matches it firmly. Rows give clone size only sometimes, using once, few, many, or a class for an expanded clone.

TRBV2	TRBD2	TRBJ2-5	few	CASSRSLAGETQYF	TGTGCCAGCAGCCGCTCACTAGCGGGGGAGACCCAGTACTTC
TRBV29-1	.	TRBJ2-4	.	CSAVGGKGGIQYF	TGCAGCGCCGTGGGGGGGAAAGGGGGCATTCAGTACTTC
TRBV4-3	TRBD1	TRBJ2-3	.	CASSQDGTGGTDTQYF	TGCGCCAGCAGCCAAGATGGGACAGGGGGAACAGATACGCAGTATTTT
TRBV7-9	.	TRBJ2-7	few	CASSLRPGGGYEQYF	TGTGCCAGCAGCTTGAGACCGGGGGGCGGGTACGAGCAGTACTTC
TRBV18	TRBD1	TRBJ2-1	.	CASSSTGQGEDEQFF	TGTGCCAGCTCATCTACGGGACAGGGGGAGGATGAGCAGTTCTTC
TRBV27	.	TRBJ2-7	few	CASSLAQGRVEQYF	TGTGCCAGCAGTTTAGCCCAGGGGCGGGTGGAGCAGTACTTC
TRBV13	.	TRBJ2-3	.	CASSEGGQGPTDTQYF	TGTGCCAGCAGCGAGGGGGGCCAGGGCCCCACAGATACGCAGTATTTT
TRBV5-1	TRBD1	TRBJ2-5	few	CASSPGQGIGKTQYF	TGCGCCAGCAGCCCAGGACAGGGGATAGGAAAGACCCAGTACTTC
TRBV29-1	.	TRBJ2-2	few	CSSRAPGGELFF	TGCAGCTCCCGCGCCCCCGGAGGGGAGCTGTTTTTT
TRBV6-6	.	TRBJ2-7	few	CASGGVRQAKNEQYF	TGTGCCAGCGGCGGGGTTCGACAGGCCAAGAACGAGCAGTACTTC
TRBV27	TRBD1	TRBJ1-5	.	CASTDRLQRNQPQHF	TGTGCCAGCACGGACAGGCTTCAAAGGAATCAGCCCCAGCATTTT
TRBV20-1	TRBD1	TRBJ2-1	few	CSAPDRRDNEQFF	TGCAGTGCCCCGGACAGGAGAGACAATGAGCAGTTCTTC
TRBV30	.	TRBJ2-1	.	CAWKGPEQFF	TGTGCCTGGAAGGGTCCTGAGCAGTTCTTC
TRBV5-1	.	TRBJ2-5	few	CANSPTGGGETQYF	TGCGCCAACAGCCCCACGGGGGGCGGAGAGACCCAGTACTTC
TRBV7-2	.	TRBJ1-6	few	CASSLAGTYNSPLHF	TGTGCCAGCAGCTTAGCGGGAACCTATAATTCACCCCTCCACTTT
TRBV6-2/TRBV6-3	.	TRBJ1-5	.	CASRGPLMGQPQHF	TGTGCCAGCAGGGGCCCCTTAATGGGTCAGCCCCAGCATTTT
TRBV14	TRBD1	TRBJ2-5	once	CASSQAGTGGEETQYF	TGTGCCAGCAGCCAAGCCGGGACAGGGGGCGAAGAGACCCAGTACTTC
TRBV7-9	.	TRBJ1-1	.	CASSPPVRAPGAFF	TGTGCCAGCAGCCCCCCGGTTAGGGCCCCAGGAGCTTTCTTT
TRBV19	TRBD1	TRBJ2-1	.	CASRPGQGAQNEQFF	TGTGCCAGTAGGCCGGGACAGGGGGCGCAGAATGAGCAGTTCTTC
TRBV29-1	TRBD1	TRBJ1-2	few	CSARTGEYGYTF	TGCAGCGCTCGGACAGGGGAATATGGCTACACCTTC
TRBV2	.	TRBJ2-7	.	CASSEGSWIYEQYF	TGTGCCAGCAGTGAAGGCTCTTGGATCTACGAGCAGTACTTC
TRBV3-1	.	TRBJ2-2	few	CASSPRTATTGELFF	TGTGCCAGCAGCCCACGGACAGCTACTACCGGGGAGCTGTTTTTT
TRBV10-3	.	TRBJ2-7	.	CAISRQDLREQYF	TGTGCCATCAGTCGACAAGACCTCAGGGAGCAGTACTTC
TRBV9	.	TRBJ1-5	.	CASSGQGRNQPQHF	TGTGCCAGCAGCGGCCAAGGACGAAATCAGCCCCAGCATTTT
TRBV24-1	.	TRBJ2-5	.	CATSGTTQETQYF	TGTGCCACCAGTGGGACAACCCAAGAGACCCAGTACTTC
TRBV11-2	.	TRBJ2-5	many	CASSMGLQETQYF	TGTGCCAGCAGCATGGGACTTCAAGAGACCCAGTACTTC
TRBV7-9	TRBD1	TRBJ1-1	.	CASSFQTGGTEAFF	TGTGCCAGCAGCTTCCAAACAGGGGGCACTGAAGCTTTCTTT
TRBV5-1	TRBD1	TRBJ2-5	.	CASSPPGTGIVKETQYF	TGCGCCAGCAGCCCCCCCGGGACAGGCATCGTAAAAGAGACCCAGTACTTC
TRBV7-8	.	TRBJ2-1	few	CASRVRGGSYNEQFF	TGTGCCAGCAGGGTTAGGGGGGGATCCTACAATGAGCAGTTCTTC
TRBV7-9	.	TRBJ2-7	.	CASSLSPAGVSNEQYF	TGTGCCAGCAGCTTGAGCCCCGCAGGGGTGTCCAACGAGCAGTACTTC
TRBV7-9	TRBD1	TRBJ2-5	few	CASSSTRDRVRETQYF	TGTGCCAGCAGCTCCACTCGGGACAGGGTCCGTGAGACCCAGTACTTC
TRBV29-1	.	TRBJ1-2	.	CSVELIAEDDYGYTF	TGCAGCGTTGAACTAATTGCCGAGGACGATTATGGCTACACCTTC
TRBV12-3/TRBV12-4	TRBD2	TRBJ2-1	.	CASSWTSGGAEQFF	TGTGCCAGCAGTTGGACTAGCGGGGGGGCTGAGCAGTTCTTC
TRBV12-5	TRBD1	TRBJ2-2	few	CASGLVTGTVFFPNTGELFF	TGTGCTAGTGGTTTGGTAACCGGGACAGTCTTTTTCCCGAACACCGGGGAGCTGTTTTTT
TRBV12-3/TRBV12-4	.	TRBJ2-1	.	CASSFFPASSSYNEQFF	TGTGCCAGCAGTTTTTTCCCAGCGTCGAGCTCCTACAATGAGCAGTTCTTC
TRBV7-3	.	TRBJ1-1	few	CASRGQRGLSEAFF	TGTGCCAGCAGAGGACAGAGGGGTCTTTCTGAAGCTTTCTTT
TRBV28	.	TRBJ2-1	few	CASSEQVRDNEQFF	TGTGCCAGCAGTGAACAAGTAAGGGACAATGAGCAGTTCTTC
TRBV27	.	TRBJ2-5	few	CASSPSGGPAQYF	TGTGCCAGCAGTCCTTCCGGGGGGCCAGCCCAGTACTTC
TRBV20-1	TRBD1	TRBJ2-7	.	CSASPPRTGTLRSYEQYF	TGCAGTGCTAGCCCCCCCCGGACAGGGACCCTAAGGTCCTACGAGCAGTACTTC
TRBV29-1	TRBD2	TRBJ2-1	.	CSVEDRASGGPSSYNEQFF	TGCAGCGTTGAAGATCGGGCCAGCGGGGGGCCCAGCTCCTACAATGAGCAGTTCTTC
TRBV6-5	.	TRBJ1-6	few	CASSYSKGGSYNSPLHF	TGTGCCAGCAGTTACTCGAAAGGGGGCTCCTATAATTCACCCCTCCACTTT
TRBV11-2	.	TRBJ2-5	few	CASSLVMGSETQYF	TGTGCCAGCAGCTTAGTTATGGGGTCAGAGACCCAGTACTTC
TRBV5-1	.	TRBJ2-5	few	CASSLMNRVDAETRYF	TGCGCCAGCAGCTTGATGAACAGGGTCGATGCGGAGACCCGGTACTTC
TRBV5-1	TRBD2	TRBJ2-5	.	CASSFSGGAVQETQYF	TGCGCCAGCAGCTTTAGCGGGGGGGCCGTCCAAGAGACCCAGTACTTC
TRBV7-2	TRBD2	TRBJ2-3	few	CASSSKRGREPDTQYF	TGTGCCAGCAGCTCCAAGCGGGGGAGGGAGCCCGATACGCAGTATTTT
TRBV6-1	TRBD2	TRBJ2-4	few	CASSEASGGAAKNIQYF	TGTGCCAGCAGTGAAGCTAGCGGGGGGGCAGCCAAAAACATTCAGTACTTC
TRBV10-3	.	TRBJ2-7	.	CAIKREVGEQYF	TGTGCCATCAAGAGGGAGGTGGGGGAACAGTACTTC
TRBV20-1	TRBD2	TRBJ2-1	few	CSARAGGFNEQFF	TGCAGTGCGAGAGCGGGGGGCTTCAATGAGCAGTTCTTC
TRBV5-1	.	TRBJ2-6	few	CASSLEGVHSGANVLTF	TGCGCCAGCAGCTTGGAAGGGGTCCACTCTGGGGCCAACGTCCTGACTTTC
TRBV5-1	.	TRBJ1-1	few	CASSPLGLLNTEAFF	TGCGCCAGCAGTCCCCTCGGACTTTTGAACACTGAAGCTTTCTTT
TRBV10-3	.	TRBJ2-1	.	CAISAVSGVFRNEQFF	TGTGCCATCAGTGCCGTATCGGGGGTTTTTCGGAATGAGCAGTTCTTC
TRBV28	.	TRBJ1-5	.	CASFRGRDQPQHF	TGTGCCAGCTTCCGGGGTAGAGATCAGCCCCAGCATTTT
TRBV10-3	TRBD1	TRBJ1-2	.	CAISEPTRGEGNGYTF	TGTGCCATCAGTGAGCCGACCAGGGGGGAAGGAAATGGCTACACCTTC
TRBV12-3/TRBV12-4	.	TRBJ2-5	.	CASSFSGVGRRETQYF	TGTGCCAGCAGTTTCTCTGGGGTAGGGCGTCGAGAGACCCAGTACTTC
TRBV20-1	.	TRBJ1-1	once	CSAPERVNTEAFF	TGCAGTGCTCCAGAGAGGGTGAACACTGAAGCTTTCTTT